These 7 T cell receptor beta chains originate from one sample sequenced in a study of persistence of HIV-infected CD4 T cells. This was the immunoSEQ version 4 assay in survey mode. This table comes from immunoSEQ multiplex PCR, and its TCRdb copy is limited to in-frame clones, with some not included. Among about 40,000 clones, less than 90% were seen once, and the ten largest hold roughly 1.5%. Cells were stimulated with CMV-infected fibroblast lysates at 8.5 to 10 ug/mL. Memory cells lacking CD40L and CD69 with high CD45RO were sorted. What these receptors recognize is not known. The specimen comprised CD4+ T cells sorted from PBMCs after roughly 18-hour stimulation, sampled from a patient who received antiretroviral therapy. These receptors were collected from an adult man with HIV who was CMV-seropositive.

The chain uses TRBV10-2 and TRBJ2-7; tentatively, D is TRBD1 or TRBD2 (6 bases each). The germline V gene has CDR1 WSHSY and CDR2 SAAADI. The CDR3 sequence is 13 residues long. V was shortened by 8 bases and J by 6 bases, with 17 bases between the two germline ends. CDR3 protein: CASGTSGDSEQYF. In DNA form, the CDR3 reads TGCGCCAGCGGAACTTCAGGGGACTCCGAGCAGTACTTC.

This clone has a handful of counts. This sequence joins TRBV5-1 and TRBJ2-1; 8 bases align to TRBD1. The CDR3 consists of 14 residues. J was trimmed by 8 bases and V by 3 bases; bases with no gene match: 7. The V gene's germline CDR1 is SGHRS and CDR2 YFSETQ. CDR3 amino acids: CASSYDRGGDEQFF. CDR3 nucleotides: TGCGCCAGCAGCTACGACAGGGGCGGGGATGAGCAGTTCTTC.

Here the CDR3 reads CASSERMITGNQPQHF. The CDR3 nucleotides are TGTGCCAGCAGTGAACGGATGATCACCGGCAATCAGCCCCAGCATTTT. The chain is built from TRBV2 and TRBJ1-5; D is uncertain. Germline-derived CDR1 and CDR2 are SNHLY and FYNNEI. There are 16 residues in the CDR3. V was pared by 2 bases and J by 2 bases, with 13 bases between.

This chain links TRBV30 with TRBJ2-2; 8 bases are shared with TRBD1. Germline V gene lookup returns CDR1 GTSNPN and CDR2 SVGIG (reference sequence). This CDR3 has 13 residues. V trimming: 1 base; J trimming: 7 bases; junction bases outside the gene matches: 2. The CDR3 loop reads CAWSARGRGELFF. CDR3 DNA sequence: TGTGCCTGGAGTGCCAGGGGGCGCGGGGAGCTGTTTTTT.

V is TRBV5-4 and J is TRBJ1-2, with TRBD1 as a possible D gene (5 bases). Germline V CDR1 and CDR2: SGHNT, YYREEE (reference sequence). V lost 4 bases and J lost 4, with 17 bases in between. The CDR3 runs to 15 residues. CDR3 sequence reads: CASSPGKELSYGYTF. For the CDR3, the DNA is TGTGCCAGCAGCCCAGGGAAGGAATTGTCCTATGGCTACACCTTC.

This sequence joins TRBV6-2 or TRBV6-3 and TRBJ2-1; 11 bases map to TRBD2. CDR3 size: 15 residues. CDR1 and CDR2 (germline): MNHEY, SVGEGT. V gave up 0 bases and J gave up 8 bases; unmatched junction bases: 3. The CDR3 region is CASSYSGLAGDEQFF. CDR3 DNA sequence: TGTGCCAGCAGTTACTCAGGACTAGCGGGCGATGAGCAGTTCTTC.

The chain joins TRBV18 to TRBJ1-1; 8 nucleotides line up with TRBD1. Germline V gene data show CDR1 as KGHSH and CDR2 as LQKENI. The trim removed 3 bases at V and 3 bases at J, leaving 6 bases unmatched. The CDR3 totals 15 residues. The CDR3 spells CASSPGQGVDTEAFF. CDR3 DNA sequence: TGTGCCAGCTCACCCGGACAGGGTGTCGACACTGAAGCTTTCTTT.